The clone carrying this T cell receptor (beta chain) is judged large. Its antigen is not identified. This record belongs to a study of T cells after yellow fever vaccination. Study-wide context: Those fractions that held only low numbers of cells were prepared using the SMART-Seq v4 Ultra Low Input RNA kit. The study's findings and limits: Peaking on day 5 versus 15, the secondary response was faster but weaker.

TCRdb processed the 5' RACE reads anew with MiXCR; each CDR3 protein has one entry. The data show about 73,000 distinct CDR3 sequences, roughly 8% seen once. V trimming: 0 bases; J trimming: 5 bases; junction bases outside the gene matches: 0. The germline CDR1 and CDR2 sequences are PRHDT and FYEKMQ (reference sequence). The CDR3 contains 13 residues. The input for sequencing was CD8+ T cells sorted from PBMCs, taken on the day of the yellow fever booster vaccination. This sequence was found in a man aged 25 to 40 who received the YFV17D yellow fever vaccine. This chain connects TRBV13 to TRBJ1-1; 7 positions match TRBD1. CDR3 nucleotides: TGTGCCAGCAGCTTAGGGACAGGGACTGAAGCTTTCTTT. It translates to CASSLGTGTEAFF.